These 20 T cell receptor beta chains originate from one sample sequenced in a study of blood T cell repertoires in COVID-19. Profiling relied on immunoSEQ multiplex PCR, and the TCRdb table lists in-frame clones only, not all of them. The sample includes about 260,000 clones, approximately 86% of them seen just once. The sequenced sample consisted of peripheral blood. Receptors were obtained from a man between 18 and 35 years old with active or convalescent COVID-19.

This clone was recorded once. The rearrangement joins TRBV7-3 to TRBJ2-5; TRBD2 aligns across 8 bases. Germline CDR1 SGHTA, CDR2 FQGTGA. The V segment lost 5 bases and the J segment 5 bases; nucleotides outside the gene matches: 10. The CDR3 loop spans 15 amino acids. Here the CDR3 reads CASSPTAGGRETQYF. The CDR3 DNA is TGTGCCAGCAGCCCCACGGCGGGGGGCCGGGAGACCCAGTACTTC.

The chain uses TRBV4-3 and TRBJ2-3; the D gene is possibly TRBD2 (5 bases). CDR3 length: 16 amino acids. The germline V gene encodes CDR1 LGHNA and CDR2 YSLEER. Trimming took 0 bases from V and 2 from J, leaving 12 bases between them. The CDR3 region is CASSQEVGLYTDTQYF. Here the CDR3 DNA reads TGCGCCAGCAGCCAAGAAGTCGGACTTTACACAGATACGCAGTATTTT.

This chain joins TRBV4-3 and TRBJ1-1; D is possibly TRBD1 (5 bases). Trimming shortened V by 2 bases and J by 5 bases, and 6 bases separated the two germline ends. The CDR3 runs 12 residues. CDR1 is LGHNA, CDR2 YSLEER, per germline. The CDR3 reads CASSQQGTEAFF. Written as DNA, the CDR3 is TGCGCCAGCAGCCAACAGGGTACTGAAGCTTTCTTT.

The J gene is TRBJ2-7, the V gene TRBV4-3, with 11 nucleotides matching TRBD2. CDR1 and CDR2 (germline): LGHNA, YSLEER. V lost 0 bases and J lost 3; bases outside the gene matches: 22. This CDR3 region has 22 residues. CDR3 amino acids: CASSQDYDRIGTSGVVLYEQYF. The CDR3, as DNA: TGCGCCAGCAGCCAAGATTACGACAGGATAGGGACTAGCGGAGTCGTGCTCTACGAGCAGTACTTC.

This clone showed up just a few times. The chain recombines TRBV4-2 with TRBJ1-2, with D maybe TRBD1 (5 bases). Germline V CDR1 and CDR2: LGHNA, YNFKEQ. V lost 0 bases and J lost 4, with 9 bases in between. CDR3 length: 14 amino acids. CDR3 loop: CASSQDRDSYGYTF. DNA for the CDR3: TGTGCCAGCAGCCAAGATCGAGACAGCTATGGCTACACCTTC.

The J gene is TRBJ1-2, the V gene TRBV12-3 or TRBV12-4, with no clear D. The V gene lost 3 bases and the J gene lost 7 bases, with 6 bases spanning the gap. CDR3 length equals 11 residues. The CDR3 protein is CASSFSGGYTF. CDR3 coding DNA: TGTGCCAGCAGTTTTTCAGGTGGCTACACCTTC.

Here the CDR3 reads CASSLRVGQGQETQYF. The CDR3 coding sequence is TGTGCCAGCAGCTTACGTGTAGGACAGGGCCAAGAGACCCAGTACTTC. The rearrangement links TRBV11-1 to TRBJ2-5, with TRBD1 matching 8 bases. Trimming removed 2 bases from V and 1 base from J; junction bases left unmatched: 6. The V gene's germline CDR1 is SGHAT and CDR2 FQDESV (reference sequence). CDR3 length equals 16 residues.

This chain links TRBV7-9 with TRBJ1-4; the D gene is possibly TRBD1 (6 bases). CDR3 length equals 17 residues. Germline lookup yields CDR1 SEHNR and CDR2 FQNEAQ (reference sequence). Trimming cost V 4 bases and J 3 bases, with 18 bases left between them. The CDR3 sequence: CASSSQGRIFANEKLFF. In DNA form, the CDR3 reads TGTGCCAGCAGCTCACAGGGTAGAATTTTTGCTAATGAAAAACTGTTTTTT.

This clone was seen repeatedly, ten times or more. The chain employs TRBV27 and TRBJ1-6, with 12 bases that match TRBD1. The CDR3 contains 14 residues. The ends lost 6 bases at V and 10 bases at J; junction bases unmatched: 4. Germline CDR1 is MNHEY and CDR2 is SMNVEV (reference sequence). The CDR3 sequence is CASRTGTGGSPLHF. The DNA for the CDR3 is TGTGCCAGCAGGACCGGGACAGGGGGCTCACCCCTCCACTTT.

The V and J genes are TRBV15 and TRBJ2-1; D uncertain. Germline lookup yields CDR1 LNHNV and CDR2 YYDKDF (reference sequence). This CDR3 is 14 amino acids long. V was cut by 0 bases and J by 9 bases, with 12 bases left in between. In nucleotides, the CDR3 is TGTGCCACCAGCAGAGATCCTCGACAAGGTGAGCAGTTCTTC. It encodes CATSRDPRQGEQFF.

As to this clone: Within the sample, other DNA sequences also encode this same CDR3. This chain uses TRBV30 with TRBJ1-1; D remains unclear. CDR1 is GTSNPN, CDR2 SVGIG, per germline (reference sequence). The CDR3 runs to 11 residues. V lost 4 bases and J lost 0, with 3 bases in between. For the CDR3, the DNA is TGTGCCTGGACAGTGAACACTGAAGCTTTCTTT. Translation: CAWTVNTEAFF.

This chain links TRBV29-1 with TRBJ1-2, with D possibly matching TRBD1 (6 bases). The germline V gene has CDR1 SQVTM and CDR2 ANQGSEA. V lost 6 bases and J 2 bases, leaving 7 bases between the germline ends. The CDR3 totals 11 residues. The CDR3 protein is CSVGQNYGYTF. In DNA, the CDR3 is TGCAGCGTCGGACAGAACTATGGCTACACCTTC.

This chain joins TRBV29-1 and TRBJ2-1; 7 bases are shared with TRBD2. CDR3 length: 13 amino acids. After removal of 5 bases from V and 3 bases from J, the junction contained 4 bases not matched to a gene. Germline V gene data show CDR1 as SQVTM and CDR2 as ANQGSEA. The DNA of the CDR3 is TGCAGCGTTAGTCTAGCGGACTACAATGAGCAGTTCTTC. Protein: CSVSLADYNEQFF.

V is TRBV9 and J is TRBJ2-2; 9 positions match TRBD2. Germline V CDR1 and CDR2: SGDLS, YYNGEE. V gave up 4 bases and J gave up 2 bases; unmatched junction bases: 6. The CDR3 is 16 amino acids. The CDR3 nucleotides are TGTGCCAGCAGCAGGACACTAGCGGGTAACACCGGGGAGCTGTTTTTT. Its translation: CASSRTLAGNTGELFF.

This sequence joins TRBV28 and TRBJ1-5; the D gene is possibly TRBD1 (5 bases). This CDR3 spans 15 amino acids. Deletions cut 7 bases from V and 4 bases from J, with 17 bases between. Germline V gene data show CDR1 as MDHEN and CDR2 as SYDVKM. The CDR3, as DNA: TGTGCCAGCATATCCGCGGGGCAGTCTAATCAGCCCCAGCATTTT. This codes for CASISAGQSNQPQHF.

The chain uses TRBV5-1 and TRBJ2-2, with 8 bases that match TRBD2. CDR1 is SGHRS, CDR2 YFSETQ, per germline. The CDR3 sequence is 14 residues long. With V trimmed by 7 bases and J by 1 base, 3 bases remained unmatched. The CDR3 sequence: CASQRERNTGELFF. CDR3 nucleotide sequence: TGCGCCAGCCAGCGGGAGAGGAACACCGGGGAGCTGTTTTTT. The full variable domain, completed using reference TRBV5-1 and TRBJ2-2, is KAGVTQTPRYLIKTRGQQVTLSCSPISGHRSVSWYQQTPGQGLQFLFEYFSETQRNKGNFPGRFSGRQFSNSRSEMNVSTLELGDSALYLCASQRERNTGELFFGEGSRLTVL.

This clone came up a few times. The chain combines TRBV29-1 with TRBJ2-2, with D possibly being TRBD1 (5 bases). Trimming took 6 bases from V and 6 from J, leaving 20 bases between them. The CDR3 length is 15 residues. Germline CDR1 and CDR2: SQVTM and ANQGSEA. The CDR3: CSVCTDQGTAGELFF. The CDR3, as DNA: TGCAGCGTCTGTACGGACCAGGGAACGGCCGGGGAGCTGTTTTTT.

The genes are TRBV2 and TRBJ2-3, with D perhaps TRBD2 (6 bases). CDR3 length equals 15 residues. The ends were cut back, 8 bases at V and 2 bases at J, with 17 bases in the middle. Germline V gene lookup returns CDR1 SNHLY and CDR2 FYNNEI. In DNA form, the CDR3 reads TGTGCCAGCCAACCGGGACTCCTAAACACAGATACGCAGTATTTT. Protein: CASQPGLLNTDTQYF.

The chain couples TRBV7-9 to TRBJ1-1; 7 nucleotides match TRBD1. This CDR3 has 13 amino acids. The germline CDR1 and CDR2 sequences are SEHNR and FQNEAQ (reference sequence). V dropped 5 bases and J dropped 5; count of bases not matched to a gene: 5. The DNA for the CDR3 is TGTGCCAGCAGCCCACAGGGGCGGACTGAAGCTTTCTTT. It encodes CASSPQGRTEAFF.

The CDR3: CASGRTGGGNQPQHF. CDR3 bases: TGTGCTAGTGGTCGGACAGGGGGAGGCAATCAGCCCCAGCATTTT. The genes are TRBV12-5 and TRBJ1-5; TRBD1 matches 10 bases. CDR1 and CDR2 (germline): LGHNT, FRNRAP. Trimming at V came to 5 bases and at J to 2 bases, leaving 3 bases not matched to a gene. The CDR3 consists of 15 residues.